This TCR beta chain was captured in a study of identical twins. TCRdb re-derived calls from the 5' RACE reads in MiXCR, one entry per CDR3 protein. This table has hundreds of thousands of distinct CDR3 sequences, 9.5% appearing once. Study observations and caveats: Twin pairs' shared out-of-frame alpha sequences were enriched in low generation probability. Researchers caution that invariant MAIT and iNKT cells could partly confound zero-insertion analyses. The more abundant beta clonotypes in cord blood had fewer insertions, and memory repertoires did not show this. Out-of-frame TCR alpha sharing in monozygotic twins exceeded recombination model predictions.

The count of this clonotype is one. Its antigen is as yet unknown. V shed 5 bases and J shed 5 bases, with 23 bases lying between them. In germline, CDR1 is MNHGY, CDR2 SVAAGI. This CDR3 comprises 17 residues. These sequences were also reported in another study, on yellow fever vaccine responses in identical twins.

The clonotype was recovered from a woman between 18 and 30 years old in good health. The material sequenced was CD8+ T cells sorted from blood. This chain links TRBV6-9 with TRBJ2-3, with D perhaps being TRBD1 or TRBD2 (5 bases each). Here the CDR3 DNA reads TGTGCCAGCAGTCATGACCTCCGGGACGGAGGCGGAGATACGCAGTATTTT. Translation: CASSHDLRDGGGDTQYF.